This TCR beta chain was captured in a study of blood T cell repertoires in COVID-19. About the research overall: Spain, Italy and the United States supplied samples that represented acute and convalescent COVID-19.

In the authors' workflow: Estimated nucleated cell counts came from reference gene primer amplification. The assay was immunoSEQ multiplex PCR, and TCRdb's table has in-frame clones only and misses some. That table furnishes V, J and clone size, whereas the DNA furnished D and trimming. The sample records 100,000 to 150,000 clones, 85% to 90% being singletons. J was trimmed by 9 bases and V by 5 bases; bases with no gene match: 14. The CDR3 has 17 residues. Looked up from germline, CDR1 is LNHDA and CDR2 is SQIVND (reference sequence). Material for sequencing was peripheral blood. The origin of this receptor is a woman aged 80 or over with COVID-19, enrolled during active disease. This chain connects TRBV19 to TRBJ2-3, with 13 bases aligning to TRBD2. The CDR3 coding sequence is TGTGCCAGTAGTGGGAGGACTAGCGGGAGCCCTCAGCCCACGCAGTATTTT. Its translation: CASSGRTSGSPQPTQYF.